This T cell receptor (beta chain) was sequenced during a study of beta chain features in type 1 diabetes. Germline V gene lookup returns CDR1 KGHSH and CDR2 LQKENI. The CDR3 extends over 14 amino acids. Trimming cost V 3 bases and J 2 bases, with 11 bases left between them. Investigators reverse transcribed all isolated RNA, so they sequenced expressed TCRB transcripts. Sequencing was performed with immunoSEQ multiplex PCR; in TCRdb, only in-frame clones are kept and a portion is missing. The top ten hold 0.05% to 0.07% of the sample, which has 400,000 to 600,000 clones, about 29% seen once. This chain uses TRBV18 with TRBJ2-7; D is unresolved. This sequence was found in a man in his late teens or twenties in good health. The sequencing sample was made of naive CD4+ T cells from blood. CDR3 in amino acids: CASSPIAPTYEQYF. CDR3 nucleotides: TGTGCCAGCTCACCGATTGCCCCGACCTACGAGCAGTACTTC.